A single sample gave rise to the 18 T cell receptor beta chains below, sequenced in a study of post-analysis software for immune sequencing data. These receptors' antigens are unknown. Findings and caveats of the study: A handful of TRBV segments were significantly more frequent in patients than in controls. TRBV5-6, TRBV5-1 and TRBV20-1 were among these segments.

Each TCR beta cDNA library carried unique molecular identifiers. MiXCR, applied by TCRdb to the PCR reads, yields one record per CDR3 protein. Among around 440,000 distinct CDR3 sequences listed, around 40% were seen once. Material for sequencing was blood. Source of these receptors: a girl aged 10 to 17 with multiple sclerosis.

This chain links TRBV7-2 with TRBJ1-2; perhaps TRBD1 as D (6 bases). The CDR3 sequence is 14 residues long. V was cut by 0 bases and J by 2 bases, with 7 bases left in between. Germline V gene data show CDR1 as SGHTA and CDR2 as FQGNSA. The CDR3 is CASSLATGNYGYTF. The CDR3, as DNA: TGTGCCAGCAGCTTAGCTACAGGGAACTATGGCTACACCTTC. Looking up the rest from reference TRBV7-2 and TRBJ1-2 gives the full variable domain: GAGVSQSPSNKVTEKGKDVELRCDPISGHTALYWYRQSLGQGLEFLIYFQGNSAPDKSGLPSDRFSAERTGGSVSTLTIQRTQQEDSAVYLCASSLATGNYGYTFGSGTRLTVV.

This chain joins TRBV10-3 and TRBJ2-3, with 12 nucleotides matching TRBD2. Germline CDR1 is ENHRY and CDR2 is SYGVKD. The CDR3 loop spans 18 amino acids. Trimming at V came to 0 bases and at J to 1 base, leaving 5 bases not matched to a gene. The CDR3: CAISESIRTSGGTDTQYF. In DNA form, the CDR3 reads TGTGCCATCAGTGAGTCGATCCGGACTAGCGGGGGCACAGATACGCAGTATTTT.

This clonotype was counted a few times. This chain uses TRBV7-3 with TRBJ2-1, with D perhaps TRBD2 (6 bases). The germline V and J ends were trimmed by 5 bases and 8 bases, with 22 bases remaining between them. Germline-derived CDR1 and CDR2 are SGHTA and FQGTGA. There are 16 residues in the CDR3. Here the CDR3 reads CASSLKRGNYKDEQFF. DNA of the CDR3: TGTGCCAGCAGCCTAAAACGCGGGAACTACAAGGATGAGCAGTTCTTC. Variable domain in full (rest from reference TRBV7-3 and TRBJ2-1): GAGVSQTPSNKVTEKGKYVELRCDPISGHTALYWYRQSLGQGPEFLIYFQGTGAADDSGLPNDRFFAVRPEGSVSTLKIQRTERGDSAVYLCASSLKRGNYKDEQFFGPGTRLTVL.

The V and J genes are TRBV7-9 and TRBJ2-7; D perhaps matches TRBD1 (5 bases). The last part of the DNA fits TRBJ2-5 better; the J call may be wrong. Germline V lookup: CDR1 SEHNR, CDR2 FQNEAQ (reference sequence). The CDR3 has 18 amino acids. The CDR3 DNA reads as TGTGCCAGCAGCTTAGAGCGAATTGGTGGATCAGGGTTAGAGACCCAGTACTTC. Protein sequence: CASSLERIGGSGLETQYF.

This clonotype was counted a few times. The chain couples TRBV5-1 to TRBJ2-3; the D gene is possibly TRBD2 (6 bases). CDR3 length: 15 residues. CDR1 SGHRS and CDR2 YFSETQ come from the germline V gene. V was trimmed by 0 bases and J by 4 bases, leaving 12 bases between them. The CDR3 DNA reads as TGCGCCAGCAGCTTGGGGGCATCTAGCGCAGATACGCAGTATTTT. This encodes CASSLGASSADTQYF. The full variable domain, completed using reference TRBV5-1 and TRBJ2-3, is KAGVTQTPRYLIKTRGQQVTLSCSPISGHRSVSWYQQTPGQGLQFLFEYFSETQRNKGNFPGRFSGRQFSNSRSEMNVSTLELGDSALYLCASSLGASSADTQYFGPGTRLTVL.

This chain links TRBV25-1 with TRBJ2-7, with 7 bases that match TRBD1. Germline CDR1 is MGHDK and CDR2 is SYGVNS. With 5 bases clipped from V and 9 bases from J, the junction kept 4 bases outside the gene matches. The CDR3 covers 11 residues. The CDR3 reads CASSKTGLQYF. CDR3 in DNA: TGTGCCAGCAGTAAGACAGGGCTGCAGTACTTC.

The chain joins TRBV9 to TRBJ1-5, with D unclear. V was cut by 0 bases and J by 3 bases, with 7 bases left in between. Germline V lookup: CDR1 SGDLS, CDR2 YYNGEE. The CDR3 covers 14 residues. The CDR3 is CASSVGRNNQPQHF. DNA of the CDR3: TGTGCCAGCAGCGTAGGCAGGAACAATCAGCCCCAGCATTTT.

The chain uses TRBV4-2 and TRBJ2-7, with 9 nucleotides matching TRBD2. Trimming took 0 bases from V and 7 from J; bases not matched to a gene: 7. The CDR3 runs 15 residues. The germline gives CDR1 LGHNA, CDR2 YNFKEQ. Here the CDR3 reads CASSQEGTSLGEQYF. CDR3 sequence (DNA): TGTGCCAGCAGCCAAGAGGGGACTAGCCTGGGGGAGCAGTACTTC.

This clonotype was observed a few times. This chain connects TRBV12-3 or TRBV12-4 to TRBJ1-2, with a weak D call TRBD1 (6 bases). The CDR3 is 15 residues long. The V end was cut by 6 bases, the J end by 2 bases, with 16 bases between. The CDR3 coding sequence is TGTGCCAGCAGCCGTAGGGGGGCGGCGAACTATGGCTACACCTTC. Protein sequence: CASSRRGAANYGYTF.

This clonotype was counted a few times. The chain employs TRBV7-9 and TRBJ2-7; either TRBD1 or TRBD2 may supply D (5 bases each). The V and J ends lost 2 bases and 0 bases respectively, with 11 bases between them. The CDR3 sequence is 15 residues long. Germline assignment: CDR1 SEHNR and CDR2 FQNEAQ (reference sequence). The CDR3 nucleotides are TGTGCCAGCAGCTTAAGCGGACACCGCTCCTACGAGCAGTACTTC. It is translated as CASSLSGHRSYEQYF.

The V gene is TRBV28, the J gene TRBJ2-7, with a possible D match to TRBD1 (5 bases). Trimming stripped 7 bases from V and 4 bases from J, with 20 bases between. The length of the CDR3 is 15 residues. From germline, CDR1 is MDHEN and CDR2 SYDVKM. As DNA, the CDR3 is TGTGCCAGCAAGATTCAGGGTACGGCTGGGTACGAGCAGTACTTC. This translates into CASKIQGTAGYEQYF.

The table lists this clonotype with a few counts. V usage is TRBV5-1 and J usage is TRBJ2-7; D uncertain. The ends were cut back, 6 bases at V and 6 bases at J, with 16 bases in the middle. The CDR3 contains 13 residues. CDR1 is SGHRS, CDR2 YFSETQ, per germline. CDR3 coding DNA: TGCGCCAGCACCGTTGCCGGGTTCTCCGAGCAGTACTTC. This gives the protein CASTVAGFSEQYF.

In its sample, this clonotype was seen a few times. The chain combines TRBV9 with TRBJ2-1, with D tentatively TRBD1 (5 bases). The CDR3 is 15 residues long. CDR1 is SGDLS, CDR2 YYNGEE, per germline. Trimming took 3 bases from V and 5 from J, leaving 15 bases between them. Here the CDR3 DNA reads TGTGCCAGCAGCGGACACCCACAGGTGAACAATGAGCAGTTCTTC. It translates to CASSGHPQVNNEQFF.

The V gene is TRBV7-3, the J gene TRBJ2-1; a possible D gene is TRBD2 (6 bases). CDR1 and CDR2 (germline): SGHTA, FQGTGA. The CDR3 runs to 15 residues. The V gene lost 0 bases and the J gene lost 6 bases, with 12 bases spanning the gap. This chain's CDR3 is CASSLTFSGINEQFF. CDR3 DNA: TGTGCCAGCAGCTTAACGTTTAGCGGTATCAATGAGCAGTTCTTC.

The CDR3 sequence is CSARTGGSDIQYF. CDR3 coding DNA: TGCAGTGCTAGAACAGGGGGCAGCGACATTCAGTACTTC. The V and J genes are TRBV20-1 and TRBJ2-7; 9 bases align to TRBD1. Near its end, the DNA agrees better with TRBJ2-4, so the J call may be wrong. The CDR3 spans 13 residues. Germline V lookup: CDR1 DFQATT, CDR2 SNEGSKA (reference sequence).

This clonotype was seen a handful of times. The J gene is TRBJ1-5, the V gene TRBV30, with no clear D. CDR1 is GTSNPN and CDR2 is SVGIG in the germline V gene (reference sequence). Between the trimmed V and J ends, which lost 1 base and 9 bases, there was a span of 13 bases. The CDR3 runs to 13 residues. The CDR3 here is CAWSALGVGPQHF. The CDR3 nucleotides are TGTGCCTGGAGTGCCCTCGGGGTCGGGCCCCAGCATTTT.

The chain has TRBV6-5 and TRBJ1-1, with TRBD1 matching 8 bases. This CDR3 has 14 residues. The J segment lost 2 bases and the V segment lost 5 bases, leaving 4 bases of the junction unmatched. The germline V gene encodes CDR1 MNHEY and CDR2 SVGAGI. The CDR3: CASSRTGFNTEAFF. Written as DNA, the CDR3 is TGTGCCAGCAGTCGGACAGGGTTTAACACTGAAGCTTTCTTT.

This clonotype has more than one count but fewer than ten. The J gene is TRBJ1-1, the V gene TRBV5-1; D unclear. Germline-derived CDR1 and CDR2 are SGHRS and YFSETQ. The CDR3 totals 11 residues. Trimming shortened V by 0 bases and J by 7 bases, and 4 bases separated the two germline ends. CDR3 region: CASSLGFEAFF. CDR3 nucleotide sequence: TGCGCCAGCAGCTTGGGGTTTGAAGCTTTCTTT. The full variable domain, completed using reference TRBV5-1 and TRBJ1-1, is KAGVTQTPRYLIKTRGQQVTLSCSPISGHRSVSWYQQTPGQGLQFLFEYFSETQRNKGNFPGRFSGRQFSNSRSEMNVSTLELGDSALYLCASSLGFEAFFGQGTRLTVV.